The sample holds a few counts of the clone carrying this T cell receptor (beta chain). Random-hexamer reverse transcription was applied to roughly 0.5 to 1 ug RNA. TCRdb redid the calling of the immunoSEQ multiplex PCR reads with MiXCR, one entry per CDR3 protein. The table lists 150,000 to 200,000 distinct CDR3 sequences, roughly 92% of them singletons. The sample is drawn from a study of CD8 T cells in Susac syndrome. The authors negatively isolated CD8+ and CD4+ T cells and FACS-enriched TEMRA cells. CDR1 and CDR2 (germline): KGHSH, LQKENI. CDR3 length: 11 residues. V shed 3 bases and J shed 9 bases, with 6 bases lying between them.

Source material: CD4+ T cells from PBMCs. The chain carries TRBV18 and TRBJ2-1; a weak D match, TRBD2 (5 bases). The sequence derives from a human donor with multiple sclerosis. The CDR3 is CASSPEGEQFF. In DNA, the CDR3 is TGTGCCAGCTCACCTGAGGGTGAGCAGTTCTTC.